This is a list of T cell receptor beta chains from one sample in a study of control samples from healthy donors and cancer patients. Here immunoSEQ multiplex PCR was the method, and the copy in TCRdb shows in-frame clones only, minus some. Of around 200,000 clones detected, 90% to 95% appear once; the ten largest clones hold 1.4% to 1.5%. The sequenced sample was blood. These receptors were taken from a man between 18 and 35 years old in good health. CDR3s include the opening cysteine and the closing phenylalanine or tryptophan. Fields, in order: D gene, CDR3 length, J gene, V gene, clone size, CDR3 DNA, CDR3 protein. The D gene is left open where the match is weak. Rows give clone size only sometimes, using once, few, many, or a class for an expanded clone.

NA | 19 | TRBJ2-3 | TRBV3-1/TRBV3-2 | NA | TGTGCCAGCAGCCAAAGGATTCACGGCGGGCGGGAATTCGCAGATACGCAGTATTTT | CASSQRIHGGREFADTQYF
TRBD2 | 16 | TRBJ2-3 | TRBV5-4 | NA | TGTGCCAGCAGCTTGGCCGGGCGGGGGGCCTCGTATACGCAGTATTTT | CASSLAGRGASYTQYF
TRBD1 | 13 | TRBJ2-4 | TRBV13 | NA | TGTGCCAGCAGCCTCAACAGGGGAGACATTCAGTACTTC | CASSLNRGDIQYF
NA | 15 | TRBJ1-1 | TRBV5-1 | few | TGCGCCAGCAGCTTGGGCCCAGGGGAGGGTTTTGCAGCTTTCTTT | CASSLGPGEGFAAFF
NA | 16 | TRBJ2-3 | TRBV5-4 | NA | TGTGCCAGCAGCCCCCCCCTGGGCGGGGTCACAGATACGCAGTATTTT | CASSPPLGGVTDTQYF
TRBD2 | 17 | TRBJ2-1 | TRBV18 | NA | TGTGCCAGCTCATCGAGATGGACTAGCGGGGGGGCCTCTGAGCAGTTCTTC | CASSSRWTSGGASEQFF
NA | 13 | TRBJ2-5 | TRBV25-1 | NA | TGTGCCAGCAGTTCGGGGGGCCTGGAGACCCAGTACTTC | CASSSGGLETQYF
NA | 14 | TRBJ1-2 | TRBV30 | once | TGTGCCTGGAGTGTATCAGGGGCTGGCTATGGCTACACCTTC | CAWSVSGAGYGYTF
NA | 15 | TRBJ2-7 | TRBV4-1 | NA | TGCGCCAGCAGCCAAGATCGCATGAGCTCCTACGAGCAGTACTTC | CASSQDRMSSYEQYF
TRBD2 | 16 | TRBJ2-3 | TRBV2 | NA | TGTGCCAGCAGTGAAGAGGGACTAGCGGGGAAGAATACGCAGTATTTT | CASSEEGLAGKNTQYF
TRBD2 | 19 | TRBJ2-1 | TRBV2 | NA | TGTGCCAGCAGTGTCCCAAAGAACTTAGCGGGGGGGACCTACAATGAGCAGTTCTTC | CASSVPKNLAGGTYNEQFF
NA | 14 | TRBJ2-5 | TRBV6-5 | NA | TGTGCCAGCAGTTACAGCGGTATACAAGAGACCCAGTACTTC | CASSYSGIQETQYF
NA | 14 | TRBJ2-1 | TRBV2 | NA | TGTGCCAGCAGTGACGTATCAGGGAGCAGTGAGCAGTTCTTC | CASSDVSGSSEQFF
NA | 16 | TRBJ2-2 | TRBV6-1 | NA | TGTGCCAGCAGTGAAATGGTAAACAGGGACACCGGGGAGCTGTTTTTT | CASSEMVNRDTGELFF
NA | 15 | TRBJ2-7 | TRBV10-3 | few | TGTGCCATCAGTGACAGGGGAGGGGGGTCCTACGAGCAGTACTTC | CAISDRGGGSYEQYF
NA | 14 | TRBJ1-6 | TRBV12-5 | NA | TGTGCTAGTGGTTTAGGGAGCAATAATTCACCCCTCCACTTT | CASGLGSNNSPLHF
NA | 16 | TRBJ1-4 | TRBV6-6 | NA | TGTGCCAGCAGTACCTCACAGGGTGCGGCTAATGAAAAACTGTTTTTT | CASSTSQGAANEKLFF
TRBD2 | 19 | TRBJ2-2 | TRBV2 | NA | TGTGCCAGCAGTGGGCCACTAGCGGGGGGGCAAGGGAACACCGGGGAGCTGTTTTTT | CASSGPLAGGQGNTGELFF
TRBD2 | 19 | TRBJ2-3 | TRBV7-9 | NA | TGTGCCAGCAGCTTAGCGTTAGCGGGGGGTCGATTCCTCACAGATACGCAGTATTTT | CASSLALAGGRFLTDTQYF
TRBD1 | 14 | TRBJ1-1 | TRBV11-1 | once | TGTGCCAGCAGCTTTTACAGGGGGGACACTGAAGCTTTCTTT | CASSFYRGDTEAFF
NA | 15 | TRBJ2-3 | TRBV18 | NA | TGTGCCAGCTCACCACCAAGTTTGTCGACAGATACGCAGTATTTT | CASSPPSLSTDTQYF
NA | 16 | TRBJ2-2 | TRBV3-1/TRBV3-2 | once | TGTGCCAGCAGCCAAAGTGGAGGGGTTGCGGCCGGGGAGCTGTTTTTT | CASSQSGGVAAGELFF
NA | 15 | TRBJ2-3 | TRBV18 | NA | TGTGCCAGCTCACCACCTGGCACTAGCACAGATACGCAGTATTTT | CASSPPGTSTDTQYF
TRBD1 | 17 | TRBJ1-2 | TRBV25-1 | NA | TGTGCCAGCAGTGAATATACCTCACCGGACAGGGACTATGGCTACACCTTC | CASSEYTSPDRDYGYTF
NA | 14 | TRBJ1-5 | TRBV19 | NA | TGTGCCACCCAGAAGGACATTTTGACCCAGCCCCAGCATTTT | CATQKDILTQPQHF
NA | 10 | TRBJ1-2 | TRBV20-1 | NA | TGCAGTGCATACAGAGCTGGCTACACCTTC | CSAYRAGYTF
NA | 14 | TRBJ2-5 | TRBV6-5 | NA | TGTGCCAGCAGAACCAAGGGCGGCCAAGAGACCCAGTACTTC | CASRTKGGQETQYF
NA | 13 | TRBJ2-2 | TRBV5-1 | few | TGCGCCAGCAGCTTGGCTAGCACCGGGGAGCTGTTTTTT | CASSLASTGELFF
NA | 16 | TRBJ2-3 | TRBV11-2 | NA | TGTGCCAGCAGCTTAGATGGGAAGCCGAATACAGATACGCAGTATTTT | CASSLDGKPNTDTQYF
NA | 15 | TRBJ2-7 | TRBV5-4 | NA | TGTGCCAGCAGCTTGAGAAGGGTCGAGCGAGATGAGCAGTACTTC | CASSLRRVERDEQYF
NA | 16 | TRBJ1-1 | TRBV24-1 | NA | TGTGCCACCAGTCTAACCCCAGGGTGTGGGTTCACTGAAGCTTTCTTT | CATSLTPGCGFTEAFF
TRBD1 | 16 | TRBJ1-1 | TRBV5-6 | NA | TGTGCCAGCCTAACCGATGCCGGGACAGCTAACACTGAAGCTTTCTTT | CASLTDAGTANTEAFF
NA | 14 | TRBJ2-5 | TRBV7-6 | NA | TGTGCCAGCAGCCCCGGGCTAAACCAAGAGACCCAGTACTTC | CASSPGLNQETQYF
TRBD1 | 15 | TRBJ1-5 | TRBV6-5 | NA | TGTGCCAGCAGTCCCAGGGGGCAAAGCAATCAGCCCCAGCATTTT | CASSPRGQSNQPQHF
NA | 13 | TRBJ2-5 | TRBV10-3 | NA | TGTGCCATCAGTCCCATAGGAAGAGAGACCCAGTACTTC | CAISPIGRETQYF
TRBD1 | 15 | TRBJ1-5 | TRBV6-5 | NA | TGTGCCAGCGTACCGGGACAGGGGATTGGTCAGCCCCAGCATTTT | CASVPGQGIGQPQHF
TRBD1 | 16 | TRBJ1-2 | TRBV19 | NA | TGTGCCAGTAGTCCGTCGGGACAGGTAATCAACTATGGCTACACCTTC | CASSPSGQVINYGYTF
NA | 17 | TRBJ2-1 | TRBV18 | NA | TGTGCCAGCTCACCACCGAGACAATGGAGCTCCTACAATGAGCAGTTCTTC | CASSPPRQWSSYNEQFF
NA | 14 | TRBJ1-1 | TRBV28 | few | TGTGCCACTTCAGAAAGGAGTAGAGGGACTGAAGCTTTCTTT | CATSERSRGTEAFF
TRBD1 | 14 | TRBJ1-2 | TRBV6-1 | NA | TGTGCCAGCAGTGAGACAGGGTCGGGCTATGGCTACACCTTC | CASSETGSGYGYTF
NA | 14 | TRBJ1-3 | TRBV9 | NA | TGTGCCAGCAGCCCTCAGCTTGCTGGAAACACCATATATTTT | CASSPQLAGNTIYF
NA | 14 | TRBJ1-1 | TRBV9 | once | TGTGCCAGCAGCGGCGGGACGTTGAACACTGAAGCTTTCTTT | CASSGGTLNTEAFF
NA | 12 | TRBJ1-2 | TRBV20-1 | NA | TGCAGTGCTAGTTTGGGGGGGTACGGCTACACCTTC | CSASLGGYGYTF
TRBD1 | 16 | TRBJ2-2 | TRBV7-8 | NA | TGTGCCAGCACGTTATCGGGACAGGGGGCTACCGGGGAGCTGTTTTTT | CASTLSGQGATGELFF
NA | 12 | TRBJ2-7 | TRBV6-5 | NA | TGTGCCAGCATGTCACCCCCTGGGGAGCAGTACTTC | CASMSPPGEQYF
TRBD1 | 19 | TRBJ2-7 | TRBV5-4 | NA | TGTGCCAGCAGCCAAGGTCCGGGACAGGGGGCGCGTTACTCCTACGAGCAGTACTTC | CASSQGPGQGARYSYEQYF
TRBD1 | 19 | TRBJ1-4 | TRBV11-3 | NA | TGTGCCAGCAGCCCCCCCCGGGGGACAGACCCCAAGAGCGGTGAAAAACTGTTTTTT | CASSPPRGTDPKSGEKLFF
TRBD1 | 15 | TRBJ1-2 | TRBV5-6 | NA | TGTGCCAGCAGCTTGACGGGACAGCCCCTTTATGGCTACACCTTC | CASSLTGQPLYGYTF
NA | 13 | TRBJ2-7 | TRBV5-5 | NA | TGTGCCAGCAGCTTGGATTGGGGGAACGAGCAGTACTTC | CASSLDWGNEQYF